The TCR beta chain under discussion was sequenced for a study of PD-L1 blockade in urothelial cancer. At the level of the study: About nine tenths of the roughly 29 patients comprised males who had bladder-origin urothelial cancer. Patients' prior chemotherapy regimens numbered 0 to 3. Analyzed time points were 3 weeks (second dose) and 6 weeks after therapy began. Study conclusions and caveats: Below-median blood TCR clonality before treatment forecast better survival.

About this clone: The antigen is undetermined. The junction differs from germline at one of its ends, possibly a read error.

The length of the CDR3 is 15 residues. Germline V gene sequence: CDR1 SGHDT, CDR2 YYEEEE. Sequencing was performed with immunoSEQ multiplex PCR; in TCRdb, only in-frame clones are kept and a portion is missing. The sample shows about 15,000 clones, about nine tenths of them seen only once. The chain couples TRBV5-6 to TRBJ2-7, with D perhaps TRBD1 (6 bases). The sample was PBMCs, taken around atezolizumab (anti-PD-L1) treatment. The TCR originated in a man aged 45-65 years with urothelial cancer. The CDR3 region has the DNA TGTGCCAGCAGTTTGGGGCAGGGGTCCACCTACGAGCAGTACTTC. Protein product: CASSLGQGSTYEQYF.